This T cell receptor (beta chain) was captured in a study of cytomegalovirus exposure and HLA in healthy donors. Notes on this clone: Antigen unknown.

This PCR relied on a set of 60 Vbeta primers and 13 Jbeta primers. In the study's own analysis: Later analysis identified around 85 million unique TCR beta chains, roughly 11 million shared. Clones were sequenced by immunoSEQ multiplex PCR, and TCRdb holds only the in-frame ones, with some missing. V, J and clone size derive from that table, while D and trimming were established from the DNA sequence. Among 95,000 to 110,000 clones listed, approximately 70% were seen once. Study-level points and caveats: TCR beta chain V- and J-gene trimming was linked, in a later analysis, to a missense variant in DCLRE1C. Cytomegalovirus-associated status was assigned to some 180 TCR beta chains.

The trim removed 3 bases at V and 10 bases at J, leaving 7 bases unmatched. CDR1 is MGHDK and CDR2 is SYGVNS in the germline V gene. This CDR3 is built from 14 residues. Sequenced: PBMCs. V usage is TRBV25-1 and J usage is TRBJ2-1, with 9 nucleotides matching TRBD2. The clonotype was recovered from a woman in her 50s in good health and CMV-seronegative. The CDR3 region is CASSELGTSSEQFF. The CDR3 DNA reads TGTGCCAGCAGTGAGCTCGGGACTAGCAGCGAGCAGTTCTTC.